This T cell receptor (beta chain) stems from a study of brain T cells in children with intractable seizures. Findings and caveats of the study: Absence of clones before surgery may stem from lower sequencing depth.

Assay used: immunoSEQ multiplex PCR; TCRdb lists only in-frame clones, some missing. The sample holds about 64,000 clones, about 96% seen once. Comment on this clone: The antigen is undetermined.

Trimming shortened V by 0 bases and J by 5 bases, and 13 bases separated the two germline ends. Germline V lookup: CDR1 LGHNA, CDR2 YNFKEQ. CDR3 length: 15 amino acids. Surgery cases with the highest brain T cell transcript signatures were chosen for sequencing. The specimen was peripheral blood, collected at surgery. This sequence originates from a boy in the first two years of life with focal cortical dysplasia and intractable seizures. The chain is built from TRBV4-2 and TRBJ2-5; weak D call: TRBD2 (5 bases). The CDR3 spells CASSQDLATRETQYF. CDR3 in DNA: TGTGCCAGCAGCCAAGATTTAGCGACCCGGGAGACCCAGTACTTC.